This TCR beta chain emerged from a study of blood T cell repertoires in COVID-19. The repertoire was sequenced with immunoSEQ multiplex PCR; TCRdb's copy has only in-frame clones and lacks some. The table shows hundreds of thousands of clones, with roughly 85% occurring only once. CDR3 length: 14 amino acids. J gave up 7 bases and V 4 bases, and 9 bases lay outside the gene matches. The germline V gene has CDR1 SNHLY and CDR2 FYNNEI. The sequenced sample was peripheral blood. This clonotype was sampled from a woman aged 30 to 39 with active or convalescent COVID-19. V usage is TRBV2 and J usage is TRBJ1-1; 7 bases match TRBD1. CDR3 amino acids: CASSGGDSSDEAFF. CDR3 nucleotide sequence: TGTGCCAGCAGTGGAGGGGACAGTTCCGATGAAGCTTTCTTT.